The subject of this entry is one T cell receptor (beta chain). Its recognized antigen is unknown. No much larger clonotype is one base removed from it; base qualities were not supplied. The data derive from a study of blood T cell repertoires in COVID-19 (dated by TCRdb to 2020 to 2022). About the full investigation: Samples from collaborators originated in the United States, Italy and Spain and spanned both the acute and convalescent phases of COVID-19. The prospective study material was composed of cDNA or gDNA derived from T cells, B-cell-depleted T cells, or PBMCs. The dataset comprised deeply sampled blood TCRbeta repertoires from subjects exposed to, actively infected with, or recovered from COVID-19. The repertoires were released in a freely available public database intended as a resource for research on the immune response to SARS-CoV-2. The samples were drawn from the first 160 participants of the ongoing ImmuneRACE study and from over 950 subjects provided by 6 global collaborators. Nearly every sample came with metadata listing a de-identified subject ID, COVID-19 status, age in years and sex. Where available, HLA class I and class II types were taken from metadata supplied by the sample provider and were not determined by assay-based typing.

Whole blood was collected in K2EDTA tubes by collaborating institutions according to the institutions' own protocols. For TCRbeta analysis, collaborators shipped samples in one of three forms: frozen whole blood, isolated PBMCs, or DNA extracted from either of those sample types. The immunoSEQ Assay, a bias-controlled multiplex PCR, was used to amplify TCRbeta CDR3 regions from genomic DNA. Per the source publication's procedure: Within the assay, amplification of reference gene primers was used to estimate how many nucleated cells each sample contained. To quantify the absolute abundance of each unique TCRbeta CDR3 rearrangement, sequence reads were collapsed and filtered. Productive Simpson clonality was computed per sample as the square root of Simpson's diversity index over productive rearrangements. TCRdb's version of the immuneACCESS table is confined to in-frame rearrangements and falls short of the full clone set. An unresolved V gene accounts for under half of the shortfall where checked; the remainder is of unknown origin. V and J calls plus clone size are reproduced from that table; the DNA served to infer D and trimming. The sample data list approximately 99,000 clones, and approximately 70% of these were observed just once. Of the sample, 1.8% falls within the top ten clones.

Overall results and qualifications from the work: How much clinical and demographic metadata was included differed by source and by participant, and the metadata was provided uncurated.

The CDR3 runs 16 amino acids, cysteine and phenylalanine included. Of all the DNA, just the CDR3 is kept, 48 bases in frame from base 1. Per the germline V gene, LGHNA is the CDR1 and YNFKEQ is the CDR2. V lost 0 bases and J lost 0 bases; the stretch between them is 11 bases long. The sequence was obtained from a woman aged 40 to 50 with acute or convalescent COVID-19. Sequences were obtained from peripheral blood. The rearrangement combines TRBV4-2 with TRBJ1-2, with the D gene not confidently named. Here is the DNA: TGTGCCAGCAGCCAAGATTCGGGGTCGGCTAACTATGGCTACACCTTC. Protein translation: CASSQDSGSANYGYTF.